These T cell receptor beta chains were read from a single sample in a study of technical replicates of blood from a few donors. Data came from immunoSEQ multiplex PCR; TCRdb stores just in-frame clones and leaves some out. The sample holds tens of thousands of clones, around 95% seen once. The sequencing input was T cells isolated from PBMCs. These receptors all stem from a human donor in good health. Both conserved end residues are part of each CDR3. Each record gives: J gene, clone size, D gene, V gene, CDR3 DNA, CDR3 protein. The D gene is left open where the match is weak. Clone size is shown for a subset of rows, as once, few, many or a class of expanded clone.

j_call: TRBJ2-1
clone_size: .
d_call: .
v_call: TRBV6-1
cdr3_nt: TGTGCCAGCAGTGTCCGAGGAAGGGAGCAGTTCTTC
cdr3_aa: CASSVRGREQFF

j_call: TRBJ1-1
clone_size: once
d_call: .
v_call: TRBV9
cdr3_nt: TGTGCCAGCAGCCGTACAGGAACAAACACTGAAGCTTTCTTT
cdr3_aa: CASSRTGTNTEAFF

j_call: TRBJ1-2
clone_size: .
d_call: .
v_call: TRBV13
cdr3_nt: TGTGCCAGCAGCTTAGGCAGGGCCAACTATGGCTACACCTTC
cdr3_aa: CASSLGRANYGYTF

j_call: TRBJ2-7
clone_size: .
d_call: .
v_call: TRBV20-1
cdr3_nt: TGCAGTGCGAAAGACATTTACGAGCAGTACTTC
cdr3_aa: CSAKDIYEQYF

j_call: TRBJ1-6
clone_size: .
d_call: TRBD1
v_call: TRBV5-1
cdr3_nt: TGCGCCAGCACAAGGACAGGGAACTCACCCCTCCACTTT
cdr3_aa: CASTRTGNSPLHF

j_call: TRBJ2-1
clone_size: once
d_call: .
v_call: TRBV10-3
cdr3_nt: TGTGCCATCAGTGATCGGGAGAGGGGGCAAGGGAATGAGCAGTTCTTC
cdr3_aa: CAISDRERGQGNEQFF

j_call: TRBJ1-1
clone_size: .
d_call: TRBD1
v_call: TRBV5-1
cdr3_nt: TGCGCCAGCAGCTTCGACAGGGCGAACACTGAAGCTTTCTTT
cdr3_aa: CASSFDRANTEAFF

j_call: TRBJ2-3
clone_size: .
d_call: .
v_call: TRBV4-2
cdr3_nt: TGTGCCAGCAGCCGTCTCCCCCCTCGGGAGTCGACAGATACGCAGTATTTT
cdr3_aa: CASSRLPPRESTDTQYF

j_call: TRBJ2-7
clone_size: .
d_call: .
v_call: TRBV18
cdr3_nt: TGTGCCAGCTCACCAATGGCAGGGGTGGGCGAGCAGTACTTC
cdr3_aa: CASSPMAGVGEQYF

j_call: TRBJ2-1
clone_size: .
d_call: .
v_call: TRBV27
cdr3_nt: TGTGCCAGCGGTACCCGGACAGTCTACAATGAGCAGTTCTTC
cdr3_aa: CASGTRTVYNEQFF

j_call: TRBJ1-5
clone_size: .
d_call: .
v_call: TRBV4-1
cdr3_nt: TGCGCCAGCAGCCAAGAAATGGGGGCCCCGCTCAATCAGCCCCAGCATTTT
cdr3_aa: CASSQEMGAPLNQPQHF

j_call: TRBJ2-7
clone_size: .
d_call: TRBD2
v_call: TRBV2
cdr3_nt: TGTGCCAGCAGTGAAGGAGGGACTAGAAGCTACGAGCAGTACTTC
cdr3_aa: CASSEGGTRSYEQYF

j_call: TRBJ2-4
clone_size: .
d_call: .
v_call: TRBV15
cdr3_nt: TGTGCCACCAGCAGAGATTTGCAGTCAAACATTCAGTACTTC
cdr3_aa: CATSRDLQSNIQYF

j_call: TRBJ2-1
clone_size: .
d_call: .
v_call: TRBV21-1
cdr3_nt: TGTGCCAGCCGAAAGGGGACAGTTAAGCATAGCGGGACCCATTACAATGAGCAGTTCTTC
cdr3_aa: CASRKGTVKHSGTHYNEQFF

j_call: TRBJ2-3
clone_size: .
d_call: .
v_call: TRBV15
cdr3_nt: TGTGCCACCAGCACAAGGACTTCAACAGATACGCAGTATTTT
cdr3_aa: CATSTRTSTDTQYF

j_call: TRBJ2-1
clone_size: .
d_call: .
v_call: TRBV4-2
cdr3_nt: TGTGCCAGCAGCCAAGACAGATCCTACAATGAGCAGTTCTTC
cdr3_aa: CASSQDRSYNEQFF

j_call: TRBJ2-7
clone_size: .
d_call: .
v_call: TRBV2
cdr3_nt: TGTGCCAGCAGTGAACTGGCACCGTACGAGCAGTACTTC
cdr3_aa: CASSELAPYEQYF

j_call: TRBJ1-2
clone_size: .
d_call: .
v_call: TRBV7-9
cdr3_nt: TGTGCCAGCAGCTTAGACGGCTATGGCTACACCTTC
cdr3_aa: CASSLDGYGYTF

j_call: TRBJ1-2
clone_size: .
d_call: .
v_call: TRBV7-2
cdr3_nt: TGTGCCAGCAGCTTAAAGAGGGGGATACACTATGGCTACACCTTC
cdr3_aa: CASSLKRGIHYGYTF

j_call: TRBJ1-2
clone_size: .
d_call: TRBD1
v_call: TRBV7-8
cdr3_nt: TGTGCCAGCAGCCTATCCACAGGGGGAGAGAGTGGCTACACCTTC
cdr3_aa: CASSLSTGGESGYTF

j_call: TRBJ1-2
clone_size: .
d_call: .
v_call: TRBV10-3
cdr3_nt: TGTGCCACCACGGACACCACTAACTATGGCTACACCTTC
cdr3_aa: CATTDTTNYGYTF

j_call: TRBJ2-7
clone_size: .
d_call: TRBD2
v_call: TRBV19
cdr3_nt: TGTGCCAGCTCCGCCGGGATAGCGGGATACGAGCAGTACTTC
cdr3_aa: CASSAGIAGYEQYF

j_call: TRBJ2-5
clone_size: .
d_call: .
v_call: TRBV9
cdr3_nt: TGTGCCAGCAGAAGTCACGGGGAAGACCAAGAGACCCAGTACTTC
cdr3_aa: CASRSHGEDQETQYF

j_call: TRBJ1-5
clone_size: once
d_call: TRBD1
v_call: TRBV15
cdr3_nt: TGTGCCACCAGCAGAGCAGCTCTGGGACAGGGGAATCAGCCCCAGCATTTT
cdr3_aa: CATSRAALGQGNQPQHF

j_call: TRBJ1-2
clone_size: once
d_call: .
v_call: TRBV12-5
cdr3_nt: TGTGCTAGTGGTTTGGTCACCCAAAACGTTAAGGGGAACTATGGCTACACCTTC
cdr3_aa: CASGLVTQNVKGNYGYTF

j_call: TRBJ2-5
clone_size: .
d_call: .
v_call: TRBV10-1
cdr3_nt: TGCGCCAGCAGTGATACGATAGAAGAGACCCAGTACTTC
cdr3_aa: CASSDTIEETQYF

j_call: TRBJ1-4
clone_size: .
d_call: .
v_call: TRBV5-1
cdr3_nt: TGCGCCAGCAGCAGTCTACAATTCGGGAATGAAAAACTGTTTTTT
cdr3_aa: CASSSLQFGNEKLFF

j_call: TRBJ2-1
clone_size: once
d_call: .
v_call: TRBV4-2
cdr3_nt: TGTGCCAGCAGCCAAGGGTCCGGGGGTGAGCAGTTCTTC
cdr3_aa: CASSQGSGGEQFF

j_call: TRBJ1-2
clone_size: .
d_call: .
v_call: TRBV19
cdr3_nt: TGTGCCAGTAGTATAGAGGGCAGTCATAACTATGGCTACACCTTC
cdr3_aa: CASSIEGSHNYGYTF

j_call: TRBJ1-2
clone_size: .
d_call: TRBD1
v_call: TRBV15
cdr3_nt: TGTGCCACCAGCAGAGCAGGGACAGGGCGGAACTATGGCTACACCTTC
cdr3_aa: CATSRAGTGRNYGYTF

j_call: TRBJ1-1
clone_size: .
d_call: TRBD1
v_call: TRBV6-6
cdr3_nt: TGTGCCAGCAGCCAAGACAGGGACACTGAAGCTTTCTTT
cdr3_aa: CASSQDRDTEAFF

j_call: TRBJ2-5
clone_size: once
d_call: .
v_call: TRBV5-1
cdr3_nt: TGCGCCAGCAGGCGTGGAGAGACCCAGTACTTC
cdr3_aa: CASRRGETQYF

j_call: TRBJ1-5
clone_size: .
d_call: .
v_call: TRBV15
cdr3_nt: TGTGCCACCAGCAGAGAATCCGGGTCGGTCAATCAGCCCCAGCATTTT
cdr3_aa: CATSRESGSVNQPQHF

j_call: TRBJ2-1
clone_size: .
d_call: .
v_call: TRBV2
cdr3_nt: TGTGCCAGCAGTAATCGGGTGGGTGGTGAGCAGTTCTTC
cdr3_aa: CASSNRVGGEQFF

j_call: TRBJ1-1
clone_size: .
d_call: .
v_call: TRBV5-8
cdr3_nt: TGTGCCAGCAGCTTTTTGGATATAGCCACTGAAGCTTTCTTT
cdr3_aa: CASSFLDIATEAFF

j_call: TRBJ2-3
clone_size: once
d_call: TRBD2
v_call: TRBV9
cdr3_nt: TGTGCCAGCAGCGTAGTATCGCGGGGGGGCCCCCTAGATACGCAGTATTTT
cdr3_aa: CASSVVSRGGPLDTQYF

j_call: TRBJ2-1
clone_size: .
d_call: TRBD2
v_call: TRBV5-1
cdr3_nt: TGCGGGAGCCATAGCGGGAGGGCCTTCGTGGATGAGCAGTTCTTC
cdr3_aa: CGSHSGRAFVDEQFF

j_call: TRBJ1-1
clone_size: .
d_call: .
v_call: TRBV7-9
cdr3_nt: TGTGCCAGCAGCCGACAGACAGTCGGCACTGAAGCTTTCTTT
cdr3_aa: CASSRQTVGTEAFF

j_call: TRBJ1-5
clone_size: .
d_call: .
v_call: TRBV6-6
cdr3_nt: TGTGCCAGCAGTTATAGCCCTAATGGGCCCCAGCATTTT
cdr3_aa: CASSYSPNGPQHF

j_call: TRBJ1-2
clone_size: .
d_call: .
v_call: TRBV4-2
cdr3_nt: TGTGCCAGCAGCCTCAATGTGCAGTATGGCTACACCTTC
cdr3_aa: CASSLNVQYGYTF

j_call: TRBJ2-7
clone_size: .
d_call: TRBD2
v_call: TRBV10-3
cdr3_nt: TGTGCCATCAGTGAGTCTTGGCTAGCGGGAGGCGAGCAGTACTTC
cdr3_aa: CAISESWLAGGEQYF

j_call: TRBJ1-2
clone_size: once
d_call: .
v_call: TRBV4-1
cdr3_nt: TGCGCCAGCAGCCCCCCCAATCCGGGGATTGGCTACACCTTC
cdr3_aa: CASSPPNPGIGYTF

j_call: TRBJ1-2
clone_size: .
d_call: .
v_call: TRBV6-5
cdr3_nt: TGTGCCAGCAGTTACAGAGGGTTACGCGTGGGCGGCTACACCTTC
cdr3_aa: CASSYRGLRVGGYTF

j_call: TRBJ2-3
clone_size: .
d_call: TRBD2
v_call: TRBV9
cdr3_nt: TGTGCCAGCACGCCCTGGCGGGGGGGCACAGATACGCAGTATTTT
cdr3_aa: CASTPWRGGTDTQYF

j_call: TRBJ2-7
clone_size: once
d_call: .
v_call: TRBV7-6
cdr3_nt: TGTGCCAGCAGCTTAGGGTGGACAGACAACTCCTACGAGCAGTACTTC
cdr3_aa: CASSLGWTDNSYEQYF

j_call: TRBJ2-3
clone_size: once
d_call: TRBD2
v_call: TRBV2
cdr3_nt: TGTGCCAGCAGTACCCAGCGGGGTAATACAGATACGCAGTATTTT
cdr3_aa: CASSTQRGNTDTQYF

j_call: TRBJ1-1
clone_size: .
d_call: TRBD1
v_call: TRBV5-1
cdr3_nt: TGCGCCAGCAGCTTGGCTCTTCTGGACAGGGGCGAAGCTTTCTTT
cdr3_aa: CASSLALLDRGEAFF

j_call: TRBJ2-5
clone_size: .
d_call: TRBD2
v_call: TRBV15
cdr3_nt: TGTGCCACCAGCAGTAGACTAGCGGGAGTTGGAGAGACCCAGTACTTC
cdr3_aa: CATSSRLAGVGETQYF

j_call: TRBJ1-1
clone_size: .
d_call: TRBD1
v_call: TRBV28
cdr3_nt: TGTGCCGCGTTGGACAGGTCCCCTGAAGCTTTCTTT
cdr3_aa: CAALDRSPEAFF

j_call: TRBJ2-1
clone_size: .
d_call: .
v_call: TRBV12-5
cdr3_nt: TGTGCTAGTGGCACTATTAATGAGCAGTTCTTC
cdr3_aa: CASGTINEQFF

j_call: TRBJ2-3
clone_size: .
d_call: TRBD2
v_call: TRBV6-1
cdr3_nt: TGTGCCAGCAAAGTAGCGGGAACGACAGATACGCAGTATTTT
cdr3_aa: CASKVAGTTDTQYF

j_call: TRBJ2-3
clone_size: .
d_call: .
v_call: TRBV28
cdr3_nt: TGTGCCAGCAGTCCGACACGGCGCGATACGCAGTATTTT
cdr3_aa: CASSPTRRDTQYF

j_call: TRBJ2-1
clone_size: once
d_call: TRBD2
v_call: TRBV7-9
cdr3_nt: TGTGCCAGCAGCTTCCCGAGCGGGAGGGCCAGGCATGAGCAGTTCTTC
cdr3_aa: CASSFPSGRARHEQFF

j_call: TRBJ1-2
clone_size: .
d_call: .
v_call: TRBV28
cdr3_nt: TGTGCCAGCAGAAAAGTAGGGGGTCGGGGTATCGGCTACACCTTC
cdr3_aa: CASRKVGGRGIGYTF

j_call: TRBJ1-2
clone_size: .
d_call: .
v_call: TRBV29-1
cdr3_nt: TGCAGCGTTGAGGGATCCGTAGACAGAAACTATGGCTACACCTTC
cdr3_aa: CSVEGSVDRNYGYTF